The 2 T cell receptor beta chains below all came from one sample that was sequenced in a study of blood T cell repertoires in COVID-19. Profiled with immunoSEQ multiplex PCR; TCRdb holds only in-frame clones, not every one. Found here are about 97,000 clones, around nine tenths of them singletons; the top ten hold about 2.9%. The specimen was peripheral blood. These receptors originate from a man aged 45-65 years with active or convalescent COVID-19.

The chain links TRBV20-1 to TRBJ2-5; 7 bases map to TRBD1. CDR1 is DFQATT and CDR2 is SNEGSKA in the germline V gene (reference sequence). V trimming: 6 bases; J trimming: 5 bases; junction bases outside the gene matches: 3. The CDR3 has 11 residues. The CDR3 DNA reads as TGCAGTGCGCCCAGGGGGGAGACCCAGTACTTC. This sequence encodes CSAPRGETQYF.

The genes are TRBV5-1 and TRBJ1-2, with 9 bases that match TRBD1. The V gene end was trimmed by 4 bases and the J gene end by 5 bases; junction bases not matched to a gene: 9. The CDR3 length is 15 residues. Per the germline V gene, CDR1 is SGHRS and CDR2 is YFSETQ. The chain's CDR3 is CASSTQGARGYGYTF. CDR3 bases: TGCGCCAGCAGCACACAGGGGGCCCGTGGGTATGGCTACACCTTC.